The 14 T cell receptor beta chains reported below all come from one sample, sequenced in a study of T cell repertoires in cytomegalovirus infection. TCRdb analysed the reads with MiXCR anew, one entry per CDR3 protein. The sample has approximately 730,000 distinct CDR3 sequences; about 29% are singletons. Their specific antigens are unknown. The sample was cultured CD8+ T cells from PBMCs, taken from culture after CMV antigen stimulation. The receptors come from a human donor in good health (CMV status not recorded). Some clones in this sample may be carry-over from other donors' samples.

The J gene is TRBJ1-2, the V gene TRBV6-5; the match to TRBD1 covers 9 bases. V dropped 0 bases and J dropped 8; count of bases not matched to a gene: 7. Germline V gene sequence: CDR1 MNHEY, CDR2 SVGAGI. The CDR3 runs 15 residues. The CDR3 region is CASSYSDRGYKGYTF. CDR3 bases: TGTGCCAGCAGTTACTCGGACAGGGGTTATAAGGGCTACACCTTC.

Written as DNA, the CDR3 is TGTGCCACCAGCAGGGGTGGGACAGGGTCGGACACTGAAGCTTTCTTT. Its protein product is CATSRGGTGSDTEAFF. The V and J genes are TRBV15 and TRBJ1-1, with 9 positions matching TRBD1. With 3 bases clipped from V and 3 bases from J, the junction kept 8 bases outside the gene matches. In germline, CDR1 is LNHNV, CDR2 YYDKDF (reference sequence). The CDR3 sequence is 16 residues long.

This clonotype was picked up a small number of times. The chain employs TRBV6-2 or TRBV6-3 and TRBJ2-1, with TRBD2 as a possible D gene (6 bases). V lost 6 bases to trimming and J lost 7 bases, with 13 bases between them. In germline, CDR1 is MNHEY, CDR2 SVGEGT. The CDR3 sequence is 13 residues long. The CDR3 DNA reads as TGTGCCAGCAGCAGACTAGTTAAGAATGAGCAGTTCTTC. This translates into CASSRLVKNEQFF.

In this sample, this clonotype turned up a few times. This sequence joins TRBV7-8 and TRBJ2-7, with D uncertain. This CDR3 has 12 amino acids. With 3 bases removed from V and 4 bases from J, the gap between germline ends came to 7 bases. Germline CDR1 reads SGHVS; CDR2 reads FQNEAQ. The CDR3 is CASSFRIYEQYF. The CDR3 DNA is TGTGCCAGCAGCTTCAGGATTTACGAGCAGTACTTC.

The table lists this clonotype with a few counts. V gene TRBV24-1 combines with J gene TRBJ2-1, with D perhaps TRBD1 or TRBD2 (5 bases each). This CDR3 contains 12 residues. Trimming cost V 12 bases and J 8 bases, with 16 bases left between them. Per germline, CDR1 KGHDR and CDR2 SFDVKD. The CDR3 is CASGTTSDEQFF. DNA of the CDR3: TGTGCCTCCGGGACCACGAGTGATGAGCAGTTCTTC.

This clonotype was observed a few times. V gene TRBV7-6 combines with J gene TRBJ2-2; perhaps TRBD1 as D (5 bases). Germline lookup yields CDR1 SGHVS and CDR2 FNYEAQ. CDR3 length: 16 residues. V was cut by 5 bases and J by 2 bases, with 15 bases left in between. CDR3 nucleotide sequence: TGTGCCAGCAGCGAAGGGGCGGTGACAAACACCGGGGAGCTGTTTTTT. It specifies CASSEGAVTNTGELFF.

This clonotype was counted only a few times. J is TRBJ1-6 and V is TRBV4-3; no definite D call. With 0 bases removed from V and 0 bases from J, the gap between germline ends came to 9 bases. This CDR3 has 17 residues. Per germline, CDR1 LGHNA and CDR2 YSLEER. The CDR3 bases are TGCGCCAGCAGCCAAGAAGACTCGAGCTCCTATAATTCACCCCTCCACTTT. Its translation: CASSQEDSSSYNSPLHF.

V usage is TRBV3-1 and J usage is TRBJ2-3; TRBD2 matches 9 bases. The CDR3 runs to 17 residues. Germline lookup yields CDR1 LGHDT and CDR2 YNNKEL (reference sequence). V shed 0 bases, J shed 7 bases, and the junction held 11 bases outside the gene matches. The CDR3 region is CASSQDWIAGAINTQYF. The CDR3 DNA sequence: TGTGCCAGCAGCCAAGATTGGATAGCGGGGGCCATAAATACGCAGTATTTT.

The chain has TRBV29-1 and TRBJ1-1; D unresolved. The CDR3 has 12 residues. V was trimmed by 3 bases and J by 7 bases, leaving 12 bases between them. Germline V CDR1 and CDR2: SQVTM, ANQGSEA. CDR3 sequence reads: CSVDGGGGEAFF. In nucleotides, the CDR3 is TGCAGCGTTGATGGTGGTGGAGGTGAAGCTTTCTTT.

This clonotype showed up just a few times. V gene TRBV7-9 combines with J gene TRBJ2-6; either TRBD1 or TRBD2 may supply D (5 bases each). This CDR3 comprises 19 residues. V was clipped by 5 bases and J by 0 bases, with 20 bases between them. Germline V gene sequence: CDR1 SEHNR, CDR2 FQNEAQ (reference sequence). The CDR3 bases are TGTGCCAGCAGCCTACACCCCGGGACGCCCTTCTCTGGGGCCAACGTCCTGACTTTC. Amino acids: CASSLHPGTPFSGANVLTF.

This chain connects TRBV3-1 to TRBJ2-7; D is ambiguous. V gave up 0 bases and J gave up 6 bases, with 9 bases separating them. Germline V gene data show CDR1 as LGHDT and CDR2 as YNNKEL (reference sequence). The CDR3 has 13 amino acids. The CDR3 loop is CASSQDGHGEQYV. The CDR3, as DNA: TGTGCCAGCAGCCAAGACGGGCACGGCGAGCAGTACGTC.

Only a few counts were recorded for this clonotype. The J gene is TRBJ2-3, the V gene TRBV7-8; 12 bases agree with TRBD2. Trimming at V came to 4 bases and at J to 2 bases, leaving 1 base not matched to a gene. There are 15 residues in the CDR3. Germline V gene data show CDR1 as SGHVS and CDR2 as FQNEAQ. In DNA, the CDR3 is TGTGCCAGCAGCTCTAGCGGGGGGGTCACAGATACGCAGTATTTT. Translated: CASSSSGGVTDTQYF.

The V call is TRBV19, the J call TRBJ1-3; perhaps TRBD1 as D (6 bases). This CDR3 comprises 14 residues. Germline V gene lookup returns CDR1 LNHDA and CDR2 SQIVND (reference sequence). Trimming removed 7 bases from V and 2 bases from J, with 12 bases in between. The CDR3 bases are TGTGCCAGTACCGCGGGGGGCCCTGGAAACACCATATATTTT. Translation gives CASTAGGPGNTIYF.

J is TRBJ1-1 and V is TRBV7-4; tentatively, D is TRBD1 (5 bases). V was clipped by 4 bases and J by 1 base, with 10 bases between them. CDR3 size: 14 residues. The germline gives CDR1 SGHVT, CDR2 SQSDAQ. CDR3: CASSSHRPNTEAFF. CDR3 nucleotide sequence: TGTGCCAGCAGCTCCCACAGGCCGAACACTGAAGCTTTCTTT.